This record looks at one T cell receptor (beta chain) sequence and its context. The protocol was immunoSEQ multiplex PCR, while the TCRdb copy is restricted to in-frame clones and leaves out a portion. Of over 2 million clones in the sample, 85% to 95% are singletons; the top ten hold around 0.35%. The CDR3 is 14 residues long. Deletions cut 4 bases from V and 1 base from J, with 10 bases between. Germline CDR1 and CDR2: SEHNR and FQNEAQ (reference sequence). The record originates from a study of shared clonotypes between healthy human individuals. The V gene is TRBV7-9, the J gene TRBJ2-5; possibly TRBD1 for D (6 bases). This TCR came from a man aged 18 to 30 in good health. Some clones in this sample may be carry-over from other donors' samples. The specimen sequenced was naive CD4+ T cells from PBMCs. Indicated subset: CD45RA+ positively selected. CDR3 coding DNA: TGTGCCAGCAGCTCACAGGGCCCCCAAGAGACCCAGTACTTC. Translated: CASSSQGPQETQYF.